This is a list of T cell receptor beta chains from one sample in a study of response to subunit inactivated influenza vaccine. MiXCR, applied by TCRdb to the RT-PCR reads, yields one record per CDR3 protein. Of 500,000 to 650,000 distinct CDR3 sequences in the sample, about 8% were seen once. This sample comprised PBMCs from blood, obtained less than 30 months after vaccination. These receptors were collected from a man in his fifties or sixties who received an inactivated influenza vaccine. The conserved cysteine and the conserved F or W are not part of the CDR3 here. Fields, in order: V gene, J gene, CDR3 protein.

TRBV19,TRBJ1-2,ASSATEARYGYT
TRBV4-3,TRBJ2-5,ASSQEFRVSETQY
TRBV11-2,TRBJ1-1,ASSPGPRATEAF
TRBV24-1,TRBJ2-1,ATSDPAGTGVYNEQF
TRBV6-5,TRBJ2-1,ASSPGVGYNEQF
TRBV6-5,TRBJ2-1,ASSYSPSGIRNEQF
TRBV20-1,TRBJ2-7,SARDRRFDEQY
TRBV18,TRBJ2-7,ASSPDWPGSYEQY
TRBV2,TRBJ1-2,ASSERTVGGGYT
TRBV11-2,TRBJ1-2,ASSNSGREGYT
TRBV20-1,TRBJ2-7,SARDMSDGPYEQY
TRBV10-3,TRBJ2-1,AISESIQASSYNEQF
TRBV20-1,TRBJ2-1,SATTPGTGNNEQF
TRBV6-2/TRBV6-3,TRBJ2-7,ASSYSGGSKYEQY
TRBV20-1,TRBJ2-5,SGLGPFKETQY
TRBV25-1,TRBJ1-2,ASIGDTYGYT
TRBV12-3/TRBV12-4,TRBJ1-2,ASSWTGGGYT
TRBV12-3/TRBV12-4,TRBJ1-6,ASKPGLDRSPLH
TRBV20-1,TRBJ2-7,SAEGLSEQY
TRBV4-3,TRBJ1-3,ASSQDLDSGNTIY